These 4 T cell receptor beta chains were all obtained from the same sample, sequenced in a study of T cell responses to AZD1222 COVID-19 vaccine (TCRdb year 2021). Libraries were made using the immunoSEQ multiplex PCR assay. TCRdb re-hosts the immuneACCESS table, in-frame sequences only. Its copies lack some clones; in the studies checked, an unresolved V gene accounts for under half of them, and the cause for the rest is not known. The sample table holds about 72,000 clones, of which about nine tenths were seen once. The ten largest clones take up roughly 30% of the sample. Reading the label with the study, this specimen's time point is: about 28 days (+/-7) after the second vaccine dose. The source material was peripheral blood, sampled 28 days after the second AZD1222 dose. These receptors were taken from an adult who received the AZD1222 COVID-19 vaccine.

The CDR3 region is CASSVLSSYNEQFF. The CDR3 region has the DNA TGTGCCAGCAGCGTATTAAGCTCCTACAATGAGCAGTTCTTC. The J gene is TRBJ2-1, the V gene TRBV9; no definite D call. The CDR3 runs to 14 residues. V was clipped by 1 base and J by 0 bases, with 5 bases between them. CDR1 and CDR2 (germline): SGDLS, YYNGEE.

The chain links TRBV19 to TRBJ1-1, with a possible D match to TRBD1 (5 bases). The germline V gene has CDR1 LNHDA and CDR2 SQIVND (reference sequence). V lost 3 bases to trimming and J lost 1 base, with 9 bases between them. The CDR3 sequence is 14 residues long. CDR3 bases: TGTGCCAGTAGTATCCCAGGGACGAACACTGAAGCTTTCTTT. It yields the protein CASSIPGTNTEAFF.

This chain uses TRBV25-1 with TRBJ1-6; D gene unclear. The V end was cut by 7 bases, the J end by 6 bases, with 13 bases between. This CDR3 has 14 amino acids. The germline gives CDR1 MGHDK, CDR2 SYGVNS. Here the CDR3 reads CASTPRVFNSPLHF. DNA for the CDR3: TGTGCCAGCACTCCCCGGGTTTTTAATTCACCCCTCCACTTT.

The chain combines TRBV11-1 with TRBJ1-4; D is undetermined. Germline V gene sequence: CDR1 SGHAT, CDR2 FQDESV (reference sequence). V gave up 0 bases and J gave up 0 bases, with 8 bases separating them. The CDR3 runs 16 residues. CDR3 amino acids: CASSLAGPSTNEKLFF. The DNA for the CDR3 is TGTGCCAGCAGCTTAGCAGGACCATCAACTAATGAAAAACTGTTTTTT.